The 28 T cell receptor beta chains below all came from one sample that was sequenced in a study of post-analysis software for immune sequencing data. These TCRs' antigens remain unknown. Study-level findings and limits: About five TRBV segments (TRBV5-6, TRBV5-1 and TRBV20-1 among them) occurred more frequently in patients than in controls.

The library was made from cDNA and included unique molecular identifiers. TCRdb processed the PCR reads anew with MiXCR; each CDR3 protein has one entry. In the table there are about 810,000 distinct CDR3 sequences, around 50% of which are singletons. The sequencing sample was made of blood. The source is a girl aged 10 to 17 with multiple sclerosis.

The chain is built from TRBV7-9 and TRBJ2-7; a weak D match, TRBD1 (6 bases). The J call may be faulty, since TRBJ2-5 better matches the DNA end. The CDR3 consists of 16 residues. Germline CDR1 reads SEHNR; CDR2 reads FQNEAQ (reference sequence). CDR3 amino acids: CASSLGPNPGQQTQYF. The CDR3 DNA follows: TGTGCCAGCAGCTTGGGCCCAAACCCTGGACAGCAGACCCAGTACTTC.

As DNA, the CDR3 is TGTGCCAGCAGTTACGACGGGAGCGGCACAGATACGCAGTATTTT. Encoded protein: CASSYDGSGTDTQYF. V and J are TRBV6-5 and TRBJ2-3; weak D call: TRBD2 (6 bases). Trimming cost V 2 bases and J 1 base, with 10 bases left between them. This CDR3 is built from 15 residues. Germline V gene lookup returns CDR1 MNHEY and CDR2 SVGAGI.

This clonotype appeared a single time. The chain uses TRBV2 and TRBJ1-5, with 11 bases identical to TRBD1. Per the germline V gene, CDR1 is SNHLY and CDR2 is FYNNEI. The length of the CDR3 is 15 residues. V lost 1 base and J lost 5; bases outside the gene matches: 1. The CDR3 bases are TGTGCCAGCAGTGAAGGGACAGGGGGCTATCAGCCCCAGCATTTT. Translation gives CASSEGTGGYQPQHF.

The V call is TRBV3-1, the J call TRBJ2-1; TRBD2 is a possible D gene (5 bases). Trimming took off 6 bases at V and 5 bases at J, with 11 bases between the two ends. The germline CDR1 and CDR2 sequences are LGHDT and YNNKEL (reference sequence). The CDR3 consists of 13 residues. The CDR3 nucleotides are TGTGCCAGCAGGCCCCGGACTCACAATGAGCAGTTCTTC. Its translation is CASRPRTHNEQFF.

There are a few counts of this clonotype. This sequence joins TRBV4-1 and TRBJ2-5; 8 bases are a match to TRBD2. This CDR3 spans 17 amino acids. Germline loops: CDR1 MGHRA, CDR2 YSYEKL. Trimming took 3 bases from V and 5 from J; bases not matched to a gene: 14. Here the CDR3 DNA reads TGCGCCAGCAGCCAGGACCCCCTGGGACTAGTGACGGAGACCCAGTACTTC. Translation gives CASSQDPLGLVTETQYF.

J is TRBJ2-5 and V is TRBV5-1, with 8 positions matching TRBD1. This CDR3 contains 14 residues. The germline V gene encodes CDR1 SGHRS and CDR2 YFSETQ. The V and J ends lost 3 bases and 5 bases, in that order; junction bases with no gene match: 6. CDR3 loop: CASSWPGGPETQYF. In nucleotides, the CDR3 is TGCGCCAGCAGCTGGCCAGGGGGCCCGGAGACCCAGTACTTC.

The chain carries TRBV20-1 and TRBJ2-5; 12 positions match TRBD2. Unmatched junction bases numbered 11, after V lost 5 bases and J lost 4 bases. The CDR3 length is 16 residues. Germline-derived CDR1 and CDR2 are DFQATT and SNEGSKA (reference sequence). The CDR3 spells CSALGPSGRERETQYF. CDR3 sequence (DNA): TGCAGTGCTTTGGGTCCTAGCGGGAGGGAACGAGAGACCCAGTACTTC.

The chain recombines TRBV20-1 with TRBJ2-3, with D possibly TRBD1 on 5 matching bases. This CDR3 comprises 14 residues. The germline gives CDR1 DFQATT, CDR2 SNEGSKA (reference sequence). Trimming left V 3 bases short and J 2 bases short, with 12 bases between. The DNA of the CDR3 is TGCAGTGCTAGTGCACAGGATAACACAGATACGCAGTATTTT. This codes for CSASAQDNTDTQYF.

The chain employs TRBV4-1 and TRBJ2-7; the match to TRBD1 covers 7 bases. Unmatched junction bases numbered 4, after V lost 0 bases and J lost 2 bases. The CDR3 loop spans 15 amino acids. Per germline, CDR1 MGHRA and CDR2 YSYEKL. For the CDR3, the DNA is TGCGCCAGCAGCCAAGATAGGCAGGGGGCCTACGAGCAGTACTTC. It specifies CASSQDRQGAYEQYF.

The rearrangement uses TRBV29-1 and TRBJ1-5, with D perhaps matching TRBD1 (5 bases). Germline V gene lookup returns CDR1 SQVTM and CDR2 ANQGSEA. The CDR3 is 13 residues long. V was shortened by 4 bases and J by 3 bases, with 10 bases between the two germline ends. In nucleotides, the CDR3 is TGCAGCGTTGGAGGGGCGGACAATCAGCCCCAGCATTTT. It yields the protein CSVGGADNQPQHF.

The rearrangement uses TRBV6-2 or TRBV6-3 and TRBJ2-5; D is ambiguous. Germline-derived CDR1 and CDR2 are MNHEY and SVGEGT. Trimming took 5 bases from V and 2 from J, leaving 15 bases between them. This CDR3 comprises 15 residues. The CDR3 loop is CASSPVGRLQETQYF. The DNA for the CDR3 is TGTGCCAGCAGTCCAGTCGGCCGCCTACAAGAGACCCAGTACTTC.

V gene TRBV29-1 combines with J gene TRBJ1-2; TRBD1 is a possible D gene (5 bases). The germline V gene encodes CDR1 SQVTM and CDR2 ANQGSEA. The ends were cut back, 7 bases at V and 7 bases at J, with 19 bases in the middle. The CDR3 is 13 residues long. CDR3 sequence: CSAQDSAWGGYTF. Here the CDR3 DNA reads TGCAGCGCGCAAGACAGTGCCTGGGGTGGCTACACCTTC.

The rearrangement links TRBV6-5 to TRBJ2-5; maybe TRBD2 (6 bases). Between the trimmed V and J ends, which lost 0 bases and 5 bases, there was a span of 19 bases. The CDR3 runs 17 residues. Germline lookup yields CDR1 MNHEY and CDR2 SVGAGI. CDR3 sequence reads: CASSYSGSIVGGETQYF. The CDR3 DNA reads as TGTGCCAGCAGTTACTCGGGGTCTATTGTCGGAGGGGAGACCCAGTACTTC.

Points on this clonotype: The CDR3 end shows no conserved phenylalanine or tryptophan, and so a read error is likely. The chain recombines TRBV6-6 with TRBJ2-1; D is uncertain. Between the trimmed V and J ends, which lost 5 bases and 0 bases, there was a span of 11 bases. This CDR3 has 15 amino acids. The germline V gene encodes CDR1 MNHNY and CDR2 SVGAGI (reference sequence). CDR3 nucleotides: TGTGCCAGCAGTACTTCCCCGACCTCCTACAATGAGCAGTTCCTC. It specifies CASSTSPTSYNEQFL.

The gene calls are TRBV5-1 and TRBJ2-3; D is uncertain. Germline V gene data show CDR1 as SGHRS and CDR2 as YFSETQ. This CDR3 has 14 residues. The V end lost 4 bases, the J end lost 6 bases, and 15 bases lay between the germline ends. The CDR3 DNA follows: TGCGCCAGCAGCCAGGAAGGCCAGCAGGATACGCAGTATTTT. Translating it yields CASSQEGQQDTQYF.

Only a few counts were recorded for this clonotype. One end of the junction is discordant with germline, which a read error may explain. The chain links TRBV29-1 to TRBJ2-1; D unclear. This CDR3 comprises 13 residues. Germline V CDR1 and CDR2: SQVTM, ANQGSEA. The CDR3: CSVDGSSYNGQFF. The CDR3 nucleotides read TGCAGCGTTGATGGAAGCTCCTACAATGGGCAGTTCTTC.

The V and J genes are TRBV7-8 and TRBJ2-7; D assignment may be TRBD1 or TRBD2 (5 bases each). Germline assignment: CDR1 SGHVS and CDR2 FQNEAQ. This CDR3 is 17 amino acids long. V shed 4 bases and J shed 3 bases, with 22 bases lying between them. In DNA, the CDR3 is TGTGCCAGCAGCTCACCAACCACGGGACCAACAAACTACGAGCAGTACTTC. Amino acid sequence: CASSSPTTGPTNYEQYF.

The chain links TRBV6-5 to TRBJ1-1; the D is unclear. CDR3 size: 18 residues. Trimming pared 6 bases from V and 5 bases from J, leaving 28 bases between. CDR1 is MNHEY and CDR2 is SVGAGI in the germline V gene. The CDR3 region is CASSYRGNSLKSGTEAFF. CDR3 DNA: TGTGCCAGCAGCTACCGTGGCAACTCACTAAAGTCGGGGACTGAAGCTTTCTTT.

The CDR3 sequence is CASSLVGTRGYEQYF. In DNA, the CDR3 is TGTGCCAGCAGCTTAGTAGGGACAAGGGGGTACGAGCAGTACTTC. The V call is TRBV13, the J call TRBJ2-7; tentative D call: TRBD1 (6 bases). This CDR3 is 15 amino acids long. Germline CDR1 and CDR2: PRHDT and FYEKMQ (reference sequence). V lost 1 base, J lost 4 bases, and 14 bases lay in between.

CDR3 sequence: CASSLERQETYEQYF. In DNA form, the CDR3 reads TGTGCCAGCAGCTTAGAGAGGCAGGAGACATACGAGCAGTACTTC. The chain uses TRBV7-2 and TRBJ2-7; D call uncertain. Trimming took off 1 base at V and 4 bases at J, with 14 bases between the two ends. From germline, CDR1 is SGHTA and CDR2 FQGNSA. CDR3 size: 15 residues.

This sequence joins TRBV9 and TRBJ2-5; TRBD1 is a possible D gene (5 bases). V dropped 0 bases and J dropped 7 bases, with 19 bases sitting between them. The V gene's germline CDR1 is SGDLS and CDR2 YYNGEE. CDR3 length: 16 residues. CDR3 sequence (DNA): TGTGCCAGCAGCGTAGAAGGACATCCCGAGTTAGGGACCCAGTACTTC. It yields the protein CASSVEGHPELGTQYF.

This clonotype has just a few counts. V usage is TRBV7-2 and J usage is TRBJ2-5; TRBD2 aligns across 11 bases. Judging by the DNA end, TRBJ2-7 fits better; the J call may be wrong. The CDR3 loop spans 16 amino acids. Germline CDR1 reads SGHTA; CDR2 reads FQGNSA. The CDR3 spells CASSLARASGGFEQYF. Here the CDR3 DNA reads TGTGCCAGCAGCTTAGCGCGGGCTAGCGGGGGGTTCGAGCAGTACTTC.

The genes are TRBV5-5 and TRBJ2-5, with D unclear. V lost 5 bases and J lost 5, with 25 bases in between. CDR1 SGHKS and CDR2 YYEKEE come from the germline V gene (reference sequence). CDR3 length equals 17 residues. For the CDR3, the DNA is TGTGCCAGCAGGAACCACCCCGAGGTTCGCATTGCGGAGACCCAGTACTTC. This codes for CASRNHPEVRIAETQYF.

The chain uses TRBV5-1 and TRBJ2-2; 7 positions agree with TRBD1. The trim removed 3 bases at V and 3 bases at J, leaving 11 bases unmatched. The germline CDR1 and CDR2 sequences are SGHRS and YFSETQ. The CDR3 is 17 residues long. This CDR3 reads CASSSTGAKYDTGELFF. CDR3 sequence (DNA): TGCGCCAGCAGCTCAACAGGGGCTAAATATGACACCGGGGAGCTGTTTTTT.

The chain employs TRBV7-3 and TRBJ2-1, with 9 nucleotides matching TRBD2. CDR1 is SGHTA, CDR2 FQGTGA, per germline. The CDR3 contains 14 residues. V shed 5 bases and J 5 bases; nucleotides not matched to a gene: 4. The CDR3 DNA sequence: TGTGCCAGCAGCCACCGACTAGCGGACAATGAGCAGTTCTTC. It yields the protein CASSHRLADNEQFF.

Details on this clonotype: The junction does not match germline at one end; this may be a read error. The chain uses TRBV5-5 and TRBJ2-3; no firm D call. Germline-derived CDR1 and CDR2 are SGHKS and YYEKEE (reference sequence). The CDR3 runs to 16 residues. The CDR3 bases are TGTGCCTGCAGCTACCTCTTATGGAGCCCCACAGATACGCAGTATTTT. Translated: CACSYLLWSPTDTQYF.

This clonotype occurred a few times. The V and J genes are TRBV20-1 and TRBJ2-4; D tentatively reads TRBD1 or TRBD2 (5 bases each). Near its end, the DNA agrees better with TRBJ2-7, so the J call may be wrong. Germline lookup yields CDR1 DFQATT and CDR2 SNEGSKA (reference sequence). There are 13 residues in the CDR3. CDR3 nucleotides: TGCAGTGCTGACACCGGGACGGGGTACGAGCAGTACTTC. Translation: CSADTGTGYEQYF.

This clonotype was counted between two and nine times. This chain uses TRBV11-2 with TRBJ1-2; the D gene is possibly TRBD1 (5 bases). V was clipped by 1 base and J by 4 bases, with 10 bases between them. Germline lookup yields CDR1 SGHAT and CDR2 FQNNGV. The CDR3 covers 14 residues. The CDR3 DNA is TGTGCCAGCAGCTTAGGCAGGGAATCCTATGGCTACACCTTC. It is translated as CASSLGRESYGYTF.